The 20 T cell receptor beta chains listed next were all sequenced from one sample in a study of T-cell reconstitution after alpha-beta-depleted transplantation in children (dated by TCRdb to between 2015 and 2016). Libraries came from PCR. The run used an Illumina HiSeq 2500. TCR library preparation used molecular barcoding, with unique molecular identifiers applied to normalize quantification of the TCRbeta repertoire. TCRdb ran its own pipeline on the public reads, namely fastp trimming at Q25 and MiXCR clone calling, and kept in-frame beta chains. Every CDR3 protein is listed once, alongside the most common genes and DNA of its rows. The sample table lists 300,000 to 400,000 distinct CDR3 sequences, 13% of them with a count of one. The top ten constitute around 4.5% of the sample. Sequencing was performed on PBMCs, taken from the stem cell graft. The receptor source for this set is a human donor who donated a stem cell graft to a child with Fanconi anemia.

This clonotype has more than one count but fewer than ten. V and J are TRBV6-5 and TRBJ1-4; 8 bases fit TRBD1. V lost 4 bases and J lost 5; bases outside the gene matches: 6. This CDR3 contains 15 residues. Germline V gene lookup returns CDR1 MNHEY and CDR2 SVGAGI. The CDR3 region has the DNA TGTGCCAGCAGTTCAGGGGGCGCTGAGAATGAAAAACTGTTTTTT. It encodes CASSSGGAENEKLFF.

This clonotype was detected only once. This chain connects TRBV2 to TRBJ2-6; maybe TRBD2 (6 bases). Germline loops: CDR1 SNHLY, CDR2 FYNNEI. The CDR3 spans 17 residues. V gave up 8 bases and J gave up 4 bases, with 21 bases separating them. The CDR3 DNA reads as TGTGCCAGCCGGGATCGGCAGGGAGGAGCCGGGGCCAACGTCCTGACTTTC. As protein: CASRDRQGGAGANVLTF.

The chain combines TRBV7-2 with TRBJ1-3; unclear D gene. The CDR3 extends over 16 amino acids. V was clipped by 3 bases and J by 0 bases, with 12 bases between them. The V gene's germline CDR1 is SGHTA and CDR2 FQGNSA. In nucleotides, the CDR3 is TGTGCCAGCAGCTTCTTCCAGGCTCCCTCTGGAAACACCATATATTTT. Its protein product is CASSFFQAPSGNTIYF.

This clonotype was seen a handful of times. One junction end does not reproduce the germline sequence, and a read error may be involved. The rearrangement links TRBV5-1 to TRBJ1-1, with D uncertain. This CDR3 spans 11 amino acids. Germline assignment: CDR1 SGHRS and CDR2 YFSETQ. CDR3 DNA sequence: TGCGCCAGCAGCACTAACAATGAAGCTTTCTTT. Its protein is CASSTNNEAFF.

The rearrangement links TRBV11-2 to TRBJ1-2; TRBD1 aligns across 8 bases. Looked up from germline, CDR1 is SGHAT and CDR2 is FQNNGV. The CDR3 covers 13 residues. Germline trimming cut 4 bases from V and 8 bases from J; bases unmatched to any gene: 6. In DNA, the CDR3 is TGTGCCAGCAGCTCCCAGGGGGCAGGCGGCTACACCTTC. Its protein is CASSSQGAGGYTF.

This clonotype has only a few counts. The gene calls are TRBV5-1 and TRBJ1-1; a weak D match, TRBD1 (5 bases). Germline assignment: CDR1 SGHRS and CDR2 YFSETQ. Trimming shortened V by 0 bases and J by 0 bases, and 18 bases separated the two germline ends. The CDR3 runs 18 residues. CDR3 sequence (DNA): TGCGCCAGCAGCTTGGTTGGACGGGGACTGGAAGTGAACACTGAAGCTTTCTTT. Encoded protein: CASSLVGRGLEVNTEAFF.

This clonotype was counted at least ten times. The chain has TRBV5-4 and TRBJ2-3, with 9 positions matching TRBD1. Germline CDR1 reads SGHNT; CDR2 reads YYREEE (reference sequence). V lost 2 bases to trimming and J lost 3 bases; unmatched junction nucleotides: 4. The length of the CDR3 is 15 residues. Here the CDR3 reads CASSFSDRGTDTQYF. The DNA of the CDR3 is TGTGCCAGCAGCTTCTCGGACAGGGGTACAGATACGCAGTATTTT.

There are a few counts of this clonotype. The CDR3 coding sequence is TGTGCCAGCAGTTCGGGCCCATTACGTCCCCAGCATTTT. It is translated as CASSSGPLRPQHF. The J gene is TRBJ1-5, the V gene TRBV12-3 or TRBV12-4; D is unresolved. The CDR3 loop spans 13 amino acids. Trimming stripped 4 bases from V and 10 bases from J, with 14 bases between.

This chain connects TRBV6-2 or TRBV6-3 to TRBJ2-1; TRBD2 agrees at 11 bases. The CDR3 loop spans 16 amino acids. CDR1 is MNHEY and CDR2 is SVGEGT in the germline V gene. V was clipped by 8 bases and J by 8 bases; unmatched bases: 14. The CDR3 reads CASRLFSGGAVDEQFF. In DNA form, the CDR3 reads TGTGCCAGCCGACTATTTAGCGGGGGGGCCGTGGATGAGCAGTTCTTC.

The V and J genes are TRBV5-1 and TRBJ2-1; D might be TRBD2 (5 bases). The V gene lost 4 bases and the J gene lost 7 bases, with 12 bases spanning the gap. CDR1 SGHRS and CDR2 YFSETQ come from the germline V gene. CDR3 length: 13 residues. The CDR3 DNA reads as TGCGCCAGCAGCCAATCTCGAGGGAATGAGCAGTTCTTC. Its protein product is CASSQSRGNEQFF.

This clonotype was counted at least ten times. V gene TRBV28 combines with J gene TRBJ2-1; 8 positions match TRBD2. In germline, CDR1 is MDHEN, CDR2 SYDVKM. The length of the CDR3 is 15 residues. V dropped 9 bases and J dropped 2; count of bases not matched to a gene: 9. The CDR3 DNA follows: TGTGCCAGTCTATTTCCGGGGGGGCCCTACAATGAGCAGTTCTTC. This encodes CASLFPGGPYNEQFF.

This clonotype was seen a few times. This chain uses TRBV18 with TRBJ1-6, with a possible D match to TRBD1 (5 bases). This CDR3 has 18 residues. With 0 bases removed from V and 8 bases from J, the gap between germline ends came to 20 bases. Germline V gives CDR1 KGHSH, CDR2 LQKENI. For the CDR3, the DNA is TGTGCCAGCTCACCACCACGGGGGTCCGGTGGGACTGATTCACCCCTCCACTTT. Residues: CASSPPRGSGGTDSPLHF.

The DNA of the CDR3 is TGTGCCAGCAGCGTCAGGTGGTGGGACGAGCAGTACGTC. The encoded protein is CASSVRWWDEQYV. The genes are TRBV5-5 and TRBJ2-7; no clear D gene. Germline CDR1 is SGHKS and CDR2 is YYEKEE (reference sequence). V was cut by 4 bases and J by 5 bases, with 13 bases left in between. The CDR3 length is 13 residues.

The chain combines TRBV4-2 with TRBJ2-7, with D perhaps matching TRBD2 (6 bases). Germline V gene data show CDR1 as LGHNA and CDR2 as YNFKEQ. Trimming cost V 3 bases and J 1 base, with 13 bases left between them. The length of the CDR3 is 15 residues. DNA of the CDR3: TGTGCCAGCAGCCAGGAACCCGGGAGTTCCTACGAGCAGTACTTC. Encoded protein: CASSQEPGSSYEQYF.

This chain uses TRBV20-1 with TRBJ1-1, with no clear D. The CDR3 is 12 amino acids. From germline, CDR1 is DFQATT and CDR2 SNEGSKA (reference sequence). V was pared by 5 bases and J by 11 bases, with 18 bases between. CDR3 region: CSASGVWVGAFF. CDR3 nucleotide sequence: TGCAGTGCTTCGGGCGTTTGGGTTGGGGCTTTCTTT.

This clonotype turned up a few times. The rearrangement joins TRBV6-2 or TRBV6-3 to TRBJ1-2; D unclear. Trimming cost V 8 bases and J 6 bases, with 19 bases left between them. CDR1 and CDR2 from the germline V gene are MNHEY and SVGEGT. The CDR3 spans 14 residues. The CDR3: CASSSGGAGNGYTF. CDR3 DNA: TGTGCCAGCTCCTCGGGAGGCGCGGGGAATGGCTACACCTTC.

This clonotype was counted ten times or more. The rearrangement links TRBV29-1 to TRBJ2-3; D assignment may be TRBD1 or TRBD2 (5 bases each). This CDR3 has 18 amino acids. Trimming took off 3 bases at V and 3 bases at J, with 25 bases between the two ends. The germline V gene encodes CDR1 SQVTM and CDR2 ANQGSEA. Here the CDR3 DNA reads TGCAGCGTTGAGTGGGGCAATGGCAGGGAGAAAGGTACAGATACGCAGTATTTT. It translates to CSVEWGNGREKGTDTQYF.

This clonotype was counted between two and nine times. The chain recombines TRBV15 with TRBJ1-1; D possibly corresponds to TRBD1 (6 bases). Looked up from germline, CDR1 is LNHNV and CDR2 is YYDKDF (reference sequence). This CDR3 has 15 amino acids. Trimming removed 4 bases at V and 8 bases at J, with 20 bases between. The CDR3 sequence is CATSNKGRYGTEAFF. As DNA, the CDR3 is TGTGCCACCAGCAACAAGGGAAGGTACGGGACAGAAGCTTTCTTT. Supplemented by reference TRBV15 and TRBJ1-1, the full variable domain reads DAMVIQNPRYQVTQFGKPVTLSCSQTLNHNVMYWYQQKSSQAPKLLFHYYDKDFNNEADTPDNFQSRRPNTSFCFLDIRSPGLGDTAMYLCATSNKGRYGTEAFFGQGTRLTVV.

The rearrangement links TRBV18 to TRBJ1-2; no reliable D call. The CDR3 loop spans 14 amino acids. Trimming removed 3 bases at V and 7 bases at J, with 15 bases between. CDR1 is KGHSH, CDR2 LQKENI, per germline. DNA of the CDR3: TGTGCCAGCTCACCCGACGGGAACGACGGTGGCTACACCTTC. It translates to CASSPDGNDGGYTF.

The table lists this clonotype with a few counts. CDR3 in amino acids: CASSYFRQALHF. CDR3 bases: TGTGCCAGCAGCTATTTTCGACAAGCCCTCCACTTT. This chain connects TRBV7-2 to TRBJ1-6, with no clear D. Trimming removed 4 bases from V and 14 bases from J, with 12 bases in between. The CDR3 contains 12 residues. From germline, CDR1 is SGHTA and CDR2 FQGNSA.